A selection of T cell receptor beta chains follows, all from one sample in a study of T cell responses to AZD1222 COVID-19 vaccine. Clones were read by immunoSEQ multiplex PCR, and TCRdb kept only the in-frame ones, dropping some. The sample lists some 170,000 clones; 93% were seen once. The sample in question was peripheral blood, obtained on day 0 of AZD1222 vaccination. These receptor sequences come from an adult in good health. The CDR3 runs from the conserved cysteine through the conserved F or W. A D gene is named only where the DNA matches it firmly. Size is omitted from some rows. Given values are once, few, many or a class for expanded clones.

V gene	D gene	J gene	clone size	CDR3 DNA	CDR3 protein
TRBV7-9	.	TRBJ1-1	once	TGTGCCAGTCTGGGGGAGAATTCATACACTGAAGCTTTCTTT	CASLGENSYTEAFF
TRBV4-2	TRBD2	TRBJ2-1	.	TGTGCCAGCAGACGACTAGCGGGGGGTAATGAGCAGTTCTTC	CASRRLAGGNEQFF
TRBV3-1/TRBV3-2	TRBD1	TRBJ2-1	.	TGTGCCAGCAGCCAAGTACAGGGGGCTTCTGAGCAGTTCTTC	CASSQVQGASEQFF
TRBV6-5	TRBD1	TRBJ1-1	.	TGTGCCAGCAGTTACTCGGGCAGGGGGTGGGACACTGAAGCTTTCTTT	CASSYSGRGWDTEAFF
TRBV11-2	.	TRBJ1-2	once	TGTGCCAGCAGCTTAGATACAGGACTTGGCTACACCTTC	CASSLDTGLGYTF
TRBV5-8	TRBD2	TRBJ2-4	.	TGTGCCAGCAGCAGGGAGGGGACCAGCACCTCTGGCAAAAACATTCAGTACTTC	CASSREGTSTSGKNIQYF
TRBV7-8	.	TRBJ2-1	.	TGTGCCAGCAGCTTCGGGGGCGGCTCCTACAATGAGCAGTTCTTC	CASSFGGGSYNEQFF
TRBV30	TRBD1	TRBJ2-3	.	TGTGCCTGGACAGGGGGCAACATTGATACGCAGTATTTT	CAWTGGNIDTQYF
TRBV7-9	TRBD2	TRBJ2-7	.	TGTGCCAGCAGCGGAGGGACTAGCGGGGGGGACCGCTACTACGAGCAGTACTTC	CASSGGTSGGDRYYEQYF
TRBV18	.	TRBJ1-4	.	TGTGCCAGCTCACCAGACGGCCGTGGGTTCAAGGAAAAACTGTTTTTT	CASSPDGRGFKEKLFF
TRBV5-1	.	TRBJ1-1	.	TGCGCCAGCAGCTTGGACAGGGCGAACACTGAAGCTTTCTTT	CASSLDRANTEAFF
TRBV5-1	TRBD1	TRBJ1-2	few	TGCGCCAGCAGCCCACAGGGGATCGACTATGGCTACACCTTC	CASSPQGIDYGYTF
TRBV4-1	.	TRBJ1-2	.	TGCGCCAGCAGCCAGGGGATAGGGTCTTACTATGGCTACACCTTC	CASSQGIGSYYGYTF
TRBV2	.	TRBJ2-1	.	TGTGCCAGCAACGCTCAGAGCTCCTACAATGAGCAGTTCTTC	CASNAQSSYNEQFF
TRBV7-2	.	TRBJ1-6	.	TGTGCCAGCAGCCCGATGAATCCTATCCAACATAATTCACCCCTCCACTTT	CASSPMNPIQHNSPLHF
TRBV2	.	TRBJ1-3	once	TGTGCCAGCACCGCTCCGTTGTCCGGAAACACCATATATTTT	CASTAPLSGNTIYF
TRBV2	.	TRBJ1-3	.	TGTGCCAGCAGTTCGGAGCAGTTCTCTGGAAACACCATATATTTT	CASSSEQFSGNTIYF
TRBV30	TRBD2	TRBJ2-5	.	TGTGCCTGGGGACTAGCGGGGGGGCCAGAGACCCAGTACTTC	CAWGLAGGPETQYF
TRBV3-1/TRBV3-2	TRBD1	TRBJ1-1	.	TGTGCCAGCAGCAAAAGGACAGGGAACACTGAAGCTTTCTTT	CASSKRTGNTEAFF
TRBV4-2	TRBD2	TRBJ2-1	medium-sized	TGTGCCAGCAGCCAAGATGGGACTAGCGGGGGCAATGAGCAGTTCTTC	CASSQDGTSGGNEQFF
TRBV6-1	TRBD2	TRBJ2-7	once	TGTGCCAGCAGTGAAGGCGGGACTAGGGGCTACGAGCAGTACTTC	CASSEGGTRGYEQYF
TRBV7-9	TRBD1	TRBJ1-6	.	TGTGCCAGCAGCTGGGGGGCCGGGACAGAGGCGGGTTCACCCCTCCACTTT	CASSWGAGTEAGSPLHF
TRBV5-1	.	TRBJ1-1	.	TGCGCCAGCAGACGGACGGGCAGCAGCATGAACACTGAAGCTTTCTTT	CASRRTGSSMNTEAFF
TRBV19	.	TRBJ2-7	.	TGTGCCAGTAGTATGCGACACGCGGACTCCTACGAGCAGTACTTC	CASSMRHADSYEQYF
TRBV19	TRBD1	TRBJ1-1	.	TGTGCCAGTAATACAATGCAGGGGGCTGAAGCTTTCTTT	CASNTMQGAEAFF
TRBV19	TRBD1	TRBJ1-5	.	TGTGCCAGTAGCCGCTCGGACAGGGTTTTCAATCAGCCCCAGCATTTT	CASSRSDRVFNQPQHF
TRBV19	.	TRBJ1-3	.	TGTGCCAGTAGTAGTGCTCGGGTAAACCTGAGGGGAAACACCATATATTTT	CASSSARVNLRGNTIYF
TRBV30	TRBD1	TRBJ1-6	.	TGTGCCTGGTCGGACAGGGGAAATTCACCCCTCCACTTT	CAWSDRGNSPLHF
TRBV19	.	TRBJ2-3	.	TGTGCCAGTAGCGGGGGGCCGACCACAGATACGCAGTATTTT	CASSGGPTTDTQYF
TRBV7-8	TRBD2	TRBJ2-1	.	TGTGCCAGCAGCTCCGTAGCGGGGGGGCACTTTTCGGTCGGGCAGTTCTTC	CASSSVAGGHFSVGQFF
TRBV29-1	TRBD1	TRBJ1-1	.	TGCAGCGTAGGGGACAGCGTGAACACTGAAGCTTTCTTT	CSVGDSVNTEAFF
TRBV25-1	TRBD1	TRBJ1-5	.	TGTGCCAGCAGTGAACTAGACAGGGATGATCAGCCCCAGCATTTT	CASSELDRDDQPQHF
TRBV7-9	.	TRBJ2-2	.	TGTGCCAGCAGCGCCGCGAGTACCGGGGAGCTGTTTTTT	CASSAASTGELFF